These 17 T cell receptor beta chains originate from one sample sequenced in a study of OX40 agonist ivuxolimab in advanced cancers. Assay: immunoSEQ multiplex PCR; the TCRdb copy retains only in-frame clones and omits some. The sample carries around 64,000 clones, 87% recorded once. The sample was CD4+ or CD8+ T cells sorted from blood, taken in a trial of the OX40 agonist ivuxolimab. The receptors were gathered from an adult with an advanced solid tumor such as melanoma, head and neck, liver or kidney cancer.

This chain uses TRBV14 with TRBJ1-2; a weak D match, TRBD1 (6 bases). The CDR3 has 14 amino acids. The V end was cut by 0 bases, the J end by 13 bases, with 18 bases between. The germline gives CDR1 SGHDN, CDR2 FVKESK. The CDR3 loop is CASSQESLTGGPTF. CDR3 in DNA: TGTGCCAGCAGCCAAGAAAGCCTGACAGGCGGACCCACCTTC.

Only a few counts were recorded for this clone. V and J are TRBV7-9 and TRBJ2-7, with TRBD1 matching 11 bases. J lost 2 bases, V lost 5 bases, and 8 bases had no gene match. Germline assignment: CDR1 SEHNR and CDR2 FQNEAQ (reference sequence). The CDR3 consists of 16 residues. The CDR3 reads CASSPGQGAWTYEQYF. The CDR3, as DNA: TGTGCCAGCAGCCCCGGACAGGGGGCTTGGACCTACGAGCAGTACTTC.

The V and J genes are TRBV6-5 and TRBJ2-2; the match to TRBD2 covers 7 bases. Germline trimming cut 2 bases from V and 6 bases from J; bases unmatched to any gene: 9. The CDR3 is made up of 16 amino acids. CDR1 is MNHEY, CDR2 SVGAGI, per germline. Here the CDR3 DNA reads TGTGCCAGCAGTTACCCCAGCGGGATAACTTCCGGGGAGCTGTTTTTT. This translates into CASSYPSGITSGELFF.

The chain combines TRBV10-2 with TRBJ2-7, with 7 bases fitting TRBD2. The CDR3 runs to 15 residues. From germline, CDR1 is WSHSY and CDR2 SAAADI. The V gene end was trimmed by 6 bases and the J gene end by 3 bases; junction bases not matched to a gene: 11. CDR3 loop: CASRTSRERIYEQYF. In DNA form, the CDR3 reads TGCGCCAGCAGGACATCGCGGGAGCGGATCTACGAGCAGTACTTC.

The chain carries TRBV6-5 and TRBJ2-5; D is undetermined. Trimming shortened V by 5 bases and J by 0 bases, and 10 bases separated the two germline ends. This CDR3 has 14 amino acids. Germline V CDR1 and CDR2: MNHEY, SVGAGI. CDR3 amino acids: CASSRTRNQETQYF. The CDR3 coding sequence is TGTGCCAGCAGTCGAACGAGGAACCAAGAGACCCAGTACTTC.

The chain joins TRBV19 to TRBJ2-1; TRBD2 aligns across 9 bases. The CDR3 contains 14 residues. The V and J ends lost 7 bases and 3 bases, in that order; junction bases with no gene match: 4. Germline lookup yields CDR1 LNHDA and CDR2 SQIVND (reference sequence). The CDR3 nucleotides read TGTGCCAGTAAGCCTAGCGGGGTCTACAATGAGCAGTTCTTC. Amino acids: CASKPSGVYNEQFF.

V and J are TRBV11-2 and TRBJ2-3, with 11 bases lining up with TRBD1. The CDR3 spans 16 residues. Trimming removed 1 base from V and 1 base from J; junction bases left unmatched: 1. CDR1 SGHAT and CDR2 FQNNGV come from the germline V gene. CDR3 nucleotide sequence: TGTGCCAGCAGCTTAGCGGACAGGGGGCGCACAGATACGCAGTATTTT. This translates into CASSLADRGRTDTQYF.

In its sample, this clone was seen a few times. The chain has TRBV29-1 and TRBJ2-7; TRBD2 agrees at 16 bases. The ends lost 7 bases at V and 5 bases at J; junction bases unmatched: 5. Germline V gene lookup returns CDR1 SQVTM and CDR2 ANQGSEA. This CDR3 has 14 residues. In DNA form, the CDR3 reads TGCAGCGCGGGACTAGCGGGAGGGATCGACGAGCAGTACTTC. Amino acids: CSAGLAGGIDEQYF.

This clone was seen a few times. This sequence joins TRBV2 and TRBJ2-6; TRBD1 is a possible D gene (5 bases). Trimming left V 5 bases short and J 4 bases short, with 12 bases between. Per the germline V gene, CDR1 is SNHLY and CDR2 is FYNNEI. The CDR3 contains 15 residues. CDR3 residues: CASSLGASGANVLTF. CDR3 DNA: TGTGCCAGCAGTCTAGGGGCCTCCGGGGCCAACGTCCTGACTTTC.

This chain joins TRBV27 and TRBJ2-1, with 15 bases fitting TRBD2. The junction had 6 bases not matched to a gene; V was cut back by 6 bases and J by 9 bases. This CDR3 is 15 amino acids long. The germline V gene has CDR1 MNHEY and CDR2 SMNVEV (reference sequence). The CDR3 DNA is TGTGCCAGCAGGCGGACTAGCGGGAGGGCAAGTGAGCAGTTCTTC. Translated, it gives CASRRTSGRASEQFF.

The chain joins TRBV11-2 to TRBJ2-3, with 11 bases matching TRBD1. The germline V gene has CDR1 SGHAT and CDR2 FQNNGV. Trimming took 5 bases from V and 6 from J; bases not matched to a gene: 7. CDR3 length equals 15 residues. CDR3 sequence: CASSQRTGGPDTQYF. The CDR3 nucleotides are TGTGCCAGCAGCCAGCGGACAGGGGGCCCCGATACGCAGTATTTT.

V usage is TRBV7-2 and J usage is TRBJ2-3; 9 bases are a match to TRBD2. Per the germline V gene, CDR1 is SGHTA and CDR2 is FQGNSA. The CDR3 totals 16 residues. Trimming removed 3 bases from V and 5 bases from J; junction bases left unmatched: 9. CDR3 DNA: TGTGCCAGCAGCTTTAGCGGGGGTCCAGGGGTAGATACGCAGTATTTT. Protein product: CASSFSGGPGVDTQYF.

CDR3 sequence reads: CASSLYVGADPDTQYF. DNA for the CDR3: TGTGCCAGCAGTTTATATGTGGGCGCGGACCCAGATACGCAGTATTTT. The J gene is TRBJ2-3, the V gene TRBV27; no clear D gene. The CDR3 has 16 residues. V shed 1 base and J shed 4 bases, with 15 bases lying between them. Germline lookup yields CDR1 MNHEY and CDR2 SMNVEV (reference sequence).

The chain recombines TRBV6-5 with TRBJ2-2; 8 nucleotides agree with TRBD1. Germline values: CDR1 MNHEY, CDR2 SVGAGI. V trimming: 6 bases; J trimming: 3 bases; junction bases outside the gene matches: 6. There are 15 residues in the CDR3. Written as DNA, the CDR3 is TGTGCCAGCAGCCATGGACAGGGAGACACCGGGGAGCTGTTTTTT. Amino acids: CASSHGQGDTGELFF.

The chain carries TRBV11-3 and TRBJ2-7; TRBD1 is a possible D gene (6 bases). The CDR3 has 14 residues. The ends were cut back, 2 bases at V and 3 bases at J, with 11 bases in the middle. The V gene's germline CDR1 is SGHNT and CDR2 YENEEA. The CDR3 protein is CASSLTGSSYEQYF. DNA for the CDR3: TGTGCCAGCAGCTTAACAGGGTCTAGCTACGAGCAGTACTTC.

Details on this clone: A junction boundary mismatches the germline segment, possibly from a read error. The genes are TRBV11-2 and TRBJ1-4, with D possibly TRBD1 on 5 matching bases. Germline V CDR1 and CDR2: SGHAT, FQNNGV. The CDR3 is 13 amino acids. The CDR3 loop reads CASSLNWEQEAHF. The CDR3 coding sequence is TGTGCCAGCAGCTTAAATTGGGAACAGGAGGCTCATTTT.

The V call is TRBV6-5, the J call TRBJ1-2; D remains unclear. Deletions cut 0 bases from V and 1 base from J, with 9 bases between. The germline V gene has CDR1 MNHEY and CDR2 SVGAGI. The CDR3 is 15 amino acids. The CDR3 is CASSYSLGFNYGYTF. CDR3 coding DNA: TGTGCCAGCAGTTACTCGCTGGGTTTTAACTATGGCTACACCTTC.